These 13 T cell receptor beta chains were all obtained from the same sample, sequenced in a study of early T cells in non-severe SARS-CoV-2 infection. Each CDR3 protein gets one entry after TCRdb re-called the 5' RACE reads with MiXCR. Here the sample spans roughly 29,000 distinct CDR3 sequences, 4.5% being singletons. The source material was whole blood. These TCRs come from an adult who was a healthcare worker with PCR-confirmed SARS-CoV-2 infection or an uninfected control (not recorded which).

This clonotype has ten or more counts. The chain is built from TRBV29-1 and TRBJ2-2; D gene unclear. The CDR3 spans 13 residues. The V and J ends lost 8 bases and 1 base respectively, with 11 bases between them. CDR1 is SQVTM and CDR2 is ANQGSEA in the germline V gene. The CDR3 protein is CSYVLGNTGELFF. The CDR3 DNA is TGCAGCTACGTCCTAGGGAACACCGGGGAGCTGTTTTTT.

This clonotype occurred many times. The chain uses TRBV30 and TRBJ2-2; TRBD1 or TRBD2 may be the D gene (5 bases each). In germline, CDR1 is GTSNPN, CDR2 SVGIG (reference sequence). This CDR3 comprises 14 residues. Trimming left V 8 bases short and J 1 base short, with 14 bases between. Written as DNA, the CDR3 is TGTGCCGGGATACATGGGGGGAACACCGGGGAGCTGTTTTTT. This encodes CAGIHGGNTGELFF.

This clonotype was observed many times. The CDR3 DNA is TGTGCCAGCAGTGAATTAGCGGGGAACACCGGGGAGCTGTTTTTT. The encoded protein is CASSELAGNTGELFF. The chain combines TRBV6-1 with TRBJ2-2, with 7 bases identical to TRBD2. CDR1 MNHNS and CDR2 SASEGT come from the germline V gene. The CDR3 has 15 residues. V shed 2 bases and J 1 base; nucleotides not matched to a gene: 1.

This clonotype was observed at least ten times. This rearrangement joins TRBV4-2 to TRBJ1-5; D remains ambiguous. CDR3 length equals 15 residues. V was clipped by 0 bases and J by 8 bases, with 14 bases between them. The germline CDR1 and CDR2 sequences are LGHNA and YNFKEQ. CDR3 DNA: TGTGCCAGCAGCCAAGATGGCGGGGAAGGGAAGCCCCAGCATTTT. Amino acids: CASSQDGGEGKPQHF.

This clonotype was observed at least ten times. This chain links TRBV5-5 with TRBJ1-3; D possibly corresponds to TRBD1 (5 bases). Germline CDR1 is SGHKS and CDR2 is YYEKEE (reference sequence). The CDR3 loop spans 18 amino acids. V gave up 0 bases and J gave up 4 bases, with 20 bases separating them. CDR3 in amino acids: CASSLGSGTRGAGNTIYF. DNA for the CDR3: TGTGCCAGCAGCTTGGGATCCGGGACCCGGGGAGCAGGAAACACCATATATTTT.

This clonotype occurred many times. The chain uses TRBV12-2 and TRBJ2-1; the DNA was not used to check the table's D call, TRBD2. TRBV12-2 is marked as a pseudogene. The CDR3 loop spans 19 amino acids. The CDR3 loop is CASHCNSGGGFAAYNEQFF. DNA for the CDR3: TGTGCAAGCCACTGTAATAGCGGGGGAGGGTTCGCAGCCTACAATGAGCAGTTCTTC.

This clonotype was counted a few times. This rearrangement joins TRBV12-3 or TRBV12-4 to TRBJ2-1, with D tentatively TRBD1 (6 bases). V lost 3 bases to trimming and J lost 10 bases, with 10 bases between them. There are 12 residues in the CDR3. Written as DNA, the CDR3 is TGTGCCAGCAGTTTTTCCCAGGGGGAGCAGTTCTTC. This gives the protein CASSFSQGEQFF.

This clonotype was counted ten times or more. The chain employs TRBV5-4 and TRBJ2-1, with D maybe TRBD2 (5 bases). The CDR3 loop spans 16 amino acids. The V end was cut by 0 bases, the J end by 7 bases, with 17 bases between. The germline V gene encodes CDR1 SGHNT and CDR2 YYREEE (reference sequence). CDR3 residues: CASSLEGRGSGNEQFF. The CDR3 bases are TGTGCCAGCAGCTTGGAAGGGAGAGGATCTGGGAATGAGCAGTTCTTC.

In this sample, this clonotype turned up a few times. This chain uses TRBV11-3 with TRBJ2-2, with D maybe TRBD2 (6 bases). This CDR3 has 15 residues. V was trimmed by 2 bases and J by 9 bases, leaving 16 bases between them. Germline assignment: CDR1 SGHNT and CDR2 YENEEA. As DNA, the CDR3 is TGTGCCAGCAGCTTACCGGGAGCCGCTTACCGGGAGCTGTTTTTT. It yields the protein CASSLPGAAYRELFF.

This clonotype was seen ten or more times. V is TRBV7-9 and J is TRBJ2-1; 8 bases map to TRBD2. The CDR3 sequence is 14 residues long. V trimming: 5 bases; J trimming: 12 bases; junction bases outside the gene matches: 12. From germline, CDR1 is SEHNR and CDR2 FQNEAQ (reference sequence). The CDR3 DNA sequence: TGTGCCAGCAGCCAAAGGGGAGCGGGGGTCTGGCAGTTCTTC. Protein sequence: CASSQRGAGVWQFF.

V gene TRBV7-6 combines with J gene TRBJ2-2, with D possibly being TRBD1 (6 bases). V lost 5 bases, J lost 5 bases, and 9 bases lay in between. Germline V lookup: CDR1 SGHVS, CDR2 FNYEAQ. The CDR3 totals 13 residues. The CDR3 coding sequence is TGTGCCAGCAGCCCCGACAGGACCGGGGAGCTGTTTTTT. This sequence encodes CASSPDRTGELFF. Filled out from reference TRBV7-6 and TRBJ2-2, the complete variable domain reads GAGVSQSPRYKVTKRGQDVALRCDPISGHVSLYWYRQALGQGPEFLTYFNYEAQQDKSGLPNDRFSAERPEGSISTLTIQRTEQRDSAMYRCASSPDRTGELFFGEGSRLTVL.

This clonotype was recorded many times. V usage is TRBV11-3 and J usage is TRBJ2-5; 9 bases match TRBD1. The trim removed 2 bases at V and 1 base at J, leaving 14 bases unmatched. Germline-derived CDR1 and CDR2 are SGHNT and YENEEA. CDR3 length equals 19 residues. CDR3 region: CASSLYSTAWGQGQETQYF. The CDR3 nucleotides are TGTGCCAGCAGCTTATATTCAACCGCCTGGGGACAGGGCCAAGAGACCCAGTACTTC. Complete variable domain (other parts from reference TRBV11-3 and TRBJ2-5): EAGVVQSPRYKIIEKKQPVAFWCNPISGHNTLYWYLQNLGQGPELLIRYENEEAVDDSQLPKDRFSAERLKGVDSTLKIQPAELGDSAVYLCASSLYSTAWGQGQETQYFGPGTRLLVL.

There are many counts of this clonotype. This chain uses TRBV12-5 with TRBJ1-4; 8 bases align to TRBD1. The CDR3 consists of 13 residues. V shed 7 bases, J shed 8 bases, and the junction held 6 bases outside the gene matches. The germline V gene has CDR1 LGHNT and CDR2 FRNRAP. The CDR3 sequence is CASVQQGGEKLFF. The CDR3 nucleotides read TGTGCTAGTGTCCAACAGGGGGGGGAAAAACTGTTTTTT.